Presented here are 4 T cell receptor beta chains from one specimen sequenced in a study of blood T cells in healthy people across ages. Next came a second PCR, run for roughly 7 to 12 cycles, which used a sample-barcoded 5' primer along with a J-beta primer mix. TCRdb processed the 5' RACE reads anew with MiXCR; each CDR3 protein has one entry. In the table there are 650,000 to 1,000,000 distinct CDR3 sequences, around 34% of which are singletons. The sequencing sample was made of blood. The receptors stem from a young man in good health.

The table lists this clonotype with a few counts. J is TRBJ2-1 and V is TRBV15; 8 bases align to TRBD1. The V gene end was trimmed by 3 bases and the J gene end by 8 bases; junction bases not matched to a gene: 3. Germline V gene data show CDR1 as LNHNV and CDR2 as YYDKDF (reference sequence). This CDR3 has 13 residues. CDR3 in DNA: TGTGCCACCAGCAGGACAGGGGTCTATGAGCAGTTCTTC. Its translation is CATSRTGVYEQFF.

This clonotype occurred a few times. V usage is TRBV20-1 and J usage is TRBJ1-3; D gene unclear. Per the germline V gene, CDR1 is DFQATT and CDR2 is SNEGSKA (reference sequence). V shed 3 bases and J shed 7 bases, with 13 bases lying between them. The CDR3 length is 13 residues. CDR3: CSASGISWNTIYF. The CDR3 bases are TGCAGTGCTAGTGGGATATCTTGGAACACCATATATTTT.

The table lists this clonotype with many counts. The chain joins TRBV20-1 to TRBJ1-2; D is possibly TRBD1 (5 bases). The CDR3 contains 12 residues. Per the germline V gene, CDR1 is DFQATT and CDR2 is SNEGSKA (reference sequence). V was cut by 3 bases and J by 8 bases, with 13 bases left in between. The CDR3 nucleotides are TGCAGTGCTAGTCACGGGGACTTCGGCTACACCTTC. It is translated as CSASHGDFGYTF.

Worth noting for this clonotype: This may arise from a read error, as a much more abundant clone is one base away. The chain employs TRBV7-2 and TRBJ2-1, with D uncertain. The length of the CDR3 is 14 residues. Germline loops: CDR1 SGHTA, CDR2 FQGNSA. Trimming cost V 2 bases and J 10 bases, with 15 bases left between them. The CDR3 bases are TGTGCCAGCAGCTTATTAGGATCATCCTACGAGCAGTTCTTC. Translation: CASSLLGSSYEQFF.